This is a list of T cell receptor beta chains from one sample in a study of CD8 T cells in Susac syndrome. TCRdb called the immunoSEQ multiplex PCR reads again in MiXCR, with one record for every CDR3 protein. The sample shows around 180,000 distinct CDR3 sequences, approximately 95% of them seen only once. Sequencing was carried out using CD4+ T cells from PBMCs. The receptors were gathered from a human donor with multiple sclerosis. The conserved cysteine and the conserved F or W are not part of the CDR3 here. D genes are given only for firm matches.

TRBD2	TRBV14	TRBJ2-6	ASSQVGRAANVLT
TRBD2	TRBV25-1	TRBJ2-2	ASSGGVISNTGELF
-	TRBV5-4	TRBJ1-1	ASTLRTLTDTEAF
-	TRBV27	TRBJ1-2	ASSPQLLYGYT
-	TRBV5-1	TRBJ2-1	ASSLTGNEQF
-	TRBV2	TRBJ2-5	ASSIETQY
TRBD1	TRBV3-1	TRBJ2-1	ASSSKGQIDEQF
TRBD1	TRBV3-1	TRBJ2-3	ASSQKDREATDTQY
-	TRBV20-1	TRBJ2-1	SVPTYGGSYNEQF
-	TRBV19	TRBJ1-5	ASREGTRNQPQH
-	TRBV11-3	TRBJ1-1	ASSFLRTEAF
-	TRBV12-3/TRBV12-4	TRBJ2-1	ASSFRRAATYNEQF
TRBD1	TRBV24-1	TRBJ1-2	AAFTGGYYGYT
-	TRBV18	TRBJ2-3	ASSQDTQY
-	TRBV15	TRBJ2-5	ATSALLGTQETQY
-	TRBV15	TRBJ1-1	ATSGGLDSGLGAF
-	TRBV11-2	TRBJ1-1	ASSLRWEGNTEAF
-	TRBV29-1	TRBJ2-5	SVVRTTGWTETQY
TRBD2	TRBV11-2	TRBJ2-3	ASSLRGVLSTDTQY
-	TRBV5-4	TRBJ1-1	ASSLGSMNTEAF
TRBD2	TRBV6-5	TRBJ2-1	ASRNRAGGYSEQF
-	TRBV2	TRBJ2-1	ASSRGQILTNEQF
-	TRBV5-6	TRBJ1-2	ASSLGRLRGYT
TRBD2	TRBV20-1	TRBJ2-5	SARDGPGGTQY
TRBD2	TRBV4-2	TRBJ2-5	ASSQTSGGTLATQY
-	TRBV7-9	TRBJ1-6	ASSFGGWDSPLH
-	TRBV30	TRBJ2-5	ASSWGGAQETQY
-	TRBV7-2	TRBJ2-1	ASSSGPSSYNEQF
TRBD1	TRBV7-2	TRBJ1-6	ASSLYGTGSPLH
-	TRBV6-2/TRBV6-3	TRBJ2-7	ASSPSDGRAY